This T cell receptor (beta chain) was identified during a study of shared clonotypes between healthy human individuals. Study-level points and caveats: Clonotype sharing across a handful of donors was observed for about 5.5% of naive CD4 clonotypes. Clonotype sharing among donors likely depends on sequencing depth.

Sequencing was performed with immunoSEQ multiplex PCR; in TCRdb, only in-frame clones are kept and a portion is missing. The sample has approximately 2.4 million clones; more than 90% are singletons. To note about this clone: Its matching antigen is unknown.

This CDR3 spans 13 amino acids. V shed 4 bases and J shed 5 bases, with 15 bases lying between them. Germline V lookup: CDR1 SQVTM, CDR2 ANQGSEA. This chain connects TRBV29-1 to TRBJ2-7; D uncertain. The specimen was naive CD4+ T cells sorted from blood. Subset: CD45RA+ positively selected. This receptor was obtained from a man aged 18 to 29 in good health. CDR3 loop: CSVGQRLRDEQYF. The CDR3 DNA sequence: TGCAGCGTTGGGCAAAGGTTGCGCGACGAGCAGTACTTC.